This is a list of T cell receptor beta chains from one sample in a study of cytomegalovirus exposure and HLA in healthy donors. TCRdb keeps only in-frame clones here, not all; method: immunoSEQ multiplex PCR. The data show roughly 100,000 clones, just under 80% seen once. Source material: PBMCs. The source is a young man in good health and CMV-seronegative. The conserved cysteine and the conserved F or W are not part of the CDR3 here. A D gene is named only where the DNA matches it firmly.

J gene,D gene,V gene,CDR3 protein
TRBJ2-5,NA,TRBV7-9,ASSTHYRADQETQY
TRBJ1-4,NA,TRBV6-1,ASISDTQVFGKLF
NA,TRBD1,TRBV10-3,AITGQGSPYEQY
TRBJ2-5,TRBD2,TRBV4-3,ASSQGLAGIQETQY
TRBJ1-2,TRBD1,TRBV6-5,AVEGTGGAGT
TRBJ1-2,TRBD1,TRBV15,ATSTDRGNYGYT
TRBJ1-6,NA,TRBV5-1,ASSLREQYNSPLH
TRBJ2-2,NA,TRBV7-9,ASSLVGGTGELF
TRBJ1-1,NA,TRBV28,ASSLTGMGTEAF
TRBJ1-1,NA,TRBV7-2,ASSRNTGGGSPEAF
TRBJ1-6,NA,TRBV7-2,ASSLVGGANNSPLH
TRBJ2-7,TRBD2,TRBV6-5,ASSYGLAGGRDEQY
TRBJ1-2,NA,TRBV5-5,ASSGQGIRGYT
TRBJ2-1,TRBD2,TRBV7-8,ASSTMTSGGYNEQF
TRBJ2-2,NA,TRBV4-3,ASSQDRGNPTGELF
TRBJ2-3,TRBD2,TRBV7-2,ASSLETSGGPGQY
TRBJ2-7,NA,TRBV5-4,ASSLDATYEQY
TRBJ2-4,TRBD2,TRBV19,ASRALAGGNIQY
TRBJ1-5,TRBD1,TRBV5-6,ASSRRGTGTNQPQH
TRBJ2-1,TRBD2,TRBV5-6,ASSLDGGGYEQF
TRBJ1-5,NA,TRBV5-3,AWTNISGVSNQPQH
TRBJ1-1,NA,TRBV9,ASSVEPGGNTEAF
TRBJ1-3,NA,TRBV9,ASSGYSGNTIY
TRBJ1-5,NA,TRBV27,ASSLSPTAPQPQH
TRBJ2-1,NA,TRBV11-2,ASSLGWGGSESSYNEQF
TRBJ2-6,TRBD1,TRBV4-3,ASSQTTSGTGGVAGANVLT
TRBJ2-1,NA,TRBV9,ASSVDSRGSYNEQF
TRBJ2-2,NA,TRBV9,ASSPRGSSGELF
TRBJ1-6,NA,TRBV15,ATSLVGEANSPLH
TRBJ2-6,NA,TRBV5-6,ASSLGAGPGYGANVLT
TRBJ2-3,NA,TRBV2,ASIQGEADTQY
TRBJ1-1,TRBD1,TRBV6-6,ASSYSGDRNTEAF
TRBJ2-3,NA,TRBV11-2,ASRNPGQITDTQY
TRBJ1-1,NA,TRBV2,ASSGTVVNTEAF
TRBJ2-7,NA,TRBV19,ASSPRKGGLFSYEQY
TRBJ2-7,NA,TRBV5-1,ASSLMEETPFEQY
TRBJ2-1,TRBD2,TRBV10-1,ASSEGTSGRGGQF
TRBJ1-2,TRBD1,TRBV6-5,ASRWDSNYGYT
TRBJ2-1,TRBD2,TRBV7-2,ASSLVFSAGGHNEQF
TRBJ2-1,TRBD2,TRBV28,ASSPIAGGPLRDEQF
TRBJ1-5,NA,TRBV7-6,ASSQGVLSNQPQH
TRBJ1-1,TRBD1,TRBV6-5,ATTRTGGSSTEAF
TRBJ1-1,TRBD1,TRBV6-5,ASSSDRGGTEAF
TRBJ1-2,NA,TRBV19,ASTPGGSGGYT
TRBJ2-1,TRBD2,TRBV18,ASSGTSGYNEQF
TRBJ2-5,NA,TRBV5-6,ASSLRQAGETQY
TRBJ1-1,NA,TRBV7-9,ASSSPVNTEAF
TRBJ2-2,NA,TRBV28,ASTNPGITSNTGELF
TRBJ1-1,NA,TRBV18,ASSLGEMNTEAF
TRBJ2-1,NA,TRBV11-2,ASSFVQGRRNEQF